This T cell receptor (beta chain) was captured in a study of shared clonotypes between healthy human individuals. Findings of the study overall: Measured sharing among donors was expected to vary with sequencing depth. Limitation of the genetic and exposure-history diversity represented came from the few donors. Generation probabilities were higher for clonotypes shared across all four sorted-subset donors than for unshared ones.

Germline V gene data show CDR1 as SGDLS and CDR2 as YYNGEE. The CDR3 length is 15 residues. The V gene lost 3 bases and the J gene lost 4 bases, with 15 bases spanning the gap. On this clone: The antigen is undetermined.

Original handling: Filtering differed because ImmunoSEQ produced junction-only sequences that carried no quality scores. Libraries were prepared by immunoSEQ multiplex PCR; TCRdb keeps only in-frame clonotypes and omits some of them. V and J calls and clone size come straight from that table; D and trimming were deduced from the DNA. Of 2 million to 2.5 million clones detected, around 95% appear once; the ten largest clones hold approximately 0.13%. This TCR was sampled from a man between 18 and 29 years old in good health. The rearrangement links TRBV9 to TRBJ2-3; either TRBD1 or TRBD2 may fit D (5 bases each). The sequenced sample consisted of naive CD4+ T cells sorted from blood. Subset defined: CD45RA+ positively selected. CDR3 nucleotide sequence: TGTGCCAGCAGCGGCCGGGGCCGGGGATCAGATACGCAGTATTTT. Protein: CASSGRGRGSDTQYF.